This T cell receptor beta chain was identified during a study of T cell changes during pregnancy in multiple sclerosis. The method was immunoSEQ multiplex PCR; TCRdb's version includes in-frame clones alone and lacks a portion of them. The data show about 17,000 clones, with roughly 90% seen just once and around 13% held by the top ten. The source was CD8+ T cells from peripheral blood mononuclear cells, collected after pregnancy. The receptor's source is a female donor in good health, enrolled as a control in a pregnancy study.

CDR3 coding DNA: TGTGCCAGCAGTTTGTGGCAGGACTACGAGCAGTACTTC. This gives the protein CASSLWQDYEQYF. The rearrangement uses TRBV27 and TRBJ2-7; D gene uncertain. Deletions cut 3 bases from V and 3 bases from J, with 9 bases between. Germline CDR1 is MNHEY and CDR2 is SMNVEV (reference sequence). The CDR3 has 13 amino acids.